This T cell receptor (beta chain) emerged from a study of T-cell memory formation after mild COVID-19. The germline gives CDR1 SEHNR, CDR2 FQNEAQ (reference sequence). The length of the CDR3 is 18 residues. The ends were cut back, 6 bases at V and 5 bases at J, with 28 bases in the middle. TCRdb used MiXCR to reprocess the 5' RACE reads, holding one entry per CDR3 protein. The table has about half a million distinct CDR3 sequences, about 20% seen once. The chain carries TRBV7-9 and TRBJ2-5; no definite D call. Sequenced sample: PBMCs or a T cell subset sorted from them (not recorded which). This TCR was recovered from an adult woman who had mild COVID-19 (a few samples of this study predate the infection). Cell type and time point are not known. CDR3 bases: TGTGCCAGCAGACCGGATCCTCTTAGGTCGACGTCTTTGGAGACCCAGTACTTC. It yields the protein CASRPDPLRSTSLETQYF.